The 14 T cell receptor beta chains reported below all come from one sample, sequenced in a study of blood T cell repertoires in COVID-19 (dated by TCRdb to the early 2020s). The library was built by means of the immunoSEQ multiplex PCR assay. TCRdb holds this immuneACCESS table with in-frame rearrangements only. Some clones are missing; in checked studies, unresolved V genes explain under half, and the rest has no known cause. Present in this sample are 350,000 to 500,000 clones, nearly 90% of which were seen just once. The top ten constitute approximately 1.3% of the sample. The sequencing sample was made of PBMCs or T cells enriched from blood (not recorded which). Receptors were obtained from a woman aged 18 to 35 who had been exposed to COVID-19.

The V gene is TRBV6-5, the J gene TRBJ2-4; D is possibly TRBD1 (6 bases). The V gene's germline CDR1 is MNHEY and CDR2 SVGAGI. The CDR3 is 15 residues long. Between the trimmed V and J ends, which lost 4 bases and 0 bases, there was a span of 10 bases. CDR3: CASSSLTGAKNIQYF. The CDR3 bases are TGTGCCAGCAGTTCCCTGACAGGAGCCAAAAACATTCAGTACTTC.

The chain is built from TRBV20-1 and TRBJ1-5; no clear D gene. This CDR3 region has 14 residues. Trimming took off 3 bases at V and 3 bases at J, with 12 bases between the two ends. Germline V CDR1 and CDR2: DFQATT, SNEGSKA (reference sequence). The CDR3 protein is CSASRSSLNQPQHF. CDR3 nucleotide sequence: TGCAGTGCTAGTCGGAGTTCCCTCAATCAGCCCCAGCATTTT.

This chain connects TRBV12-3 or TRBV12-4 to TRBJ2-7, with 7 bases identical to TRBD2. There are 11 residues in the CDR3. V lost 6 bases, J lost 7 bases, and 3 bases stayed unmatched. The CDR3 loop is CASSPGGEQYF. CDR3 DNA sequence: TGTGCCAGCAGCCCCGGGGGGGAGCAGTACTTC.

The chain combines TRBV20-1 with TRBJ2-7; D is possibly TRBD2 (6 bases). Per germline, CDR1 DFQATT and CDR2 SNEGSKA (reference sequence). V was cut by 2 bases and J by 5 bases, with 7 bases left in between. The CDR3 extends over 11 amino acids. CDR3 sequence: CSARWGDEQYF. The CDR3 DNA sequence: TGCAGTGCTAGATGGGGGGACGAGCAGTACTTC.

This chain joins TRBV27 and TRBJ2-2; D perhaps matches TRBD2 (5 bases). This CDR3 has 14 amino acids. CDR1 is MNHEY, CDR2 SMNVEV, per germline (reference sequence). Trimming removed 6 bases from V and 6 bases from J, with 14 bases in between. CDR3 in DNA: TGTGCCAGCAGCCCATTCCGGGGTTCCGGGGAGCTGTTTTTT. Its protein is CASSPFRGSGELFF.

The chain carries TRBV12-3 or TRBV12-4 and TRBJ2-7, with TRBD1 identical over 8 bases. The length of the CDR3 is 13 residues. V gave up 3 bases and J gave up 6 bases; unmatched junction bases: 4. The CDR3 nucleotides read TGTGCCAGCAGTTTTCAGGGGGCTGTCGAGCAGTACTTC. Amino acid sequence: CASSFQGAVEQYF.

This sequence joins TRBV5-4 and TRBJ2-7; 14 nucleotides agree with TRBD2. J lost 2 bases, V lost 4 bases, and 5 bases had no gene match. The germline gives CDR1 SGHNT, CDR2 YYREEE (reference sequence). The CDR3 has 16 residues. CDR3 in DNA: TGTGCCAGCAGCCCCGGGACTAGCGGGGGTCCCTACGAGCAGTACTTC. It codes for CASSPGTSGGPYEQYF.

The CDR3 DNA reads TGTGCCAGCAGTGCGAGACAGGATGCCTACGAGCAGTACTTC. Its protein is CASSARQDAYEQYF. This chain links TRBV2 with TRBJ2-7; tentatively, D is TRBD1 (6 bases). V lost 4 bases to trimming and J lost 2 bases, with 12 bases between them. This CDR3 spans 14 amino acids. Germline V gene data show CDR1 as SNHLY and CDR2 as FYNNEI.

The rearrangement joins TRBV7-2 to TRBJ1-3; D gene ambiguous. Between the trimmed V and J ends, which lost 1 base and 0 bases, there was a span of 10 bases. Germline V CDR1 and CDR2: SGHTA, FQGNSA. CDR3 size: 16 residues. CDR3 in amino acids: CASSLVDASSGNTIYF. Written as DNA, the CDR3 is TGTGCCAGCAGCTTAGTAGACGCTAGCTCTGGAAACACCATATATTTT. The whole variable domain, filled in from reference TRBV7-2 and TRBJ1-3, reads GAGVSQSPSNKVTEKGKDVELRCDPISGHTALYWYRQSLGQGLEFLIYFQGNSAPDKSGLPSDRFSAERTGGSVSTLTIQRTQQEDSAVYLCASSLVDASSGNTIYFGEGSWLTVV.

The chain couples TRBV5-6 to TRBJ1-2, with a possible D match to TRBD1 (6 bases). CDR1 SGHDT and CDR2 YYEEEE come from the germline V gene. V dropped 4 bases and J dropped 2 bases, with 12 bases sitting between them. This CDR3 region has 14 residues. CDR3 nucleotide sequence: TGTGCCAGCAGCCCCCTTACAGGGAACTATGGCTACACCTTC. Protein: CASSPLTGNYGYTF.

The chain employs TRBV7-3 and TRBJ2-1, with 11 bases lining up with TRBD1. Trimming removed 5 bases from V and 9 bases from J; junction bases left unmatched: 6. CDR1 and CDR2 from the germline V gene are SGHTA and FQGTGA. This CDR3 comprises 14 residues. CDR3 DNA: TGTGCCAGCAGCGAGGGGACAGGGGGTAGTGAGCAGTTCTTC. Translation gives CASSEGTGGSEQFF.

This chain connects TRBV7-2 to TRBJ2-1; 13 positions match TRBD2. Germline V gives CDR1 SGHTA, CDR2 FQGNSA. This CDR3 region has 17 residues. Trimming at V came to 5 bases and at J to 4 bases, leaving 8 bases not matched to a gene. CDR3 protein: CASSPGPGLAGYNEQFF. The CDR3 DNA reads TGTGCCAGCAGCCCAGGCCCGGGACTAGCGGGGTACAATGAGCAGTTCTTC.

This clone was counted only a few times. The chain is built from TRBV28 and TRBJ2-6; D is uncertain. This CDR3 is 15 amino acids long. V dropped 3 bases and J dropped 2 bases, with 8 bases sitting between them. The germline gives CDR1 MDHEN, CDR2 SYDVKM. CDR3 amino acids: CASSFSVTGANVLTF. The DNA for the CDR3 is TGTGCCAGCAGTTTCTCGGTTACTGGGGCCAACGTCCTGACTTTC. Full variable domain (missing parts from reference TRBV28 and TRBJ2-6): DVKVTQSSRYLVKRTGEKVFLECVQDMDHENMFWYRQDPGLGLRLIYFSYDVKMKEKGDIPEGYSVSREKKERFSLILESASTNQTSMYLCASSFSVTGANVLTFGAGSRLTVL.

The rearrangement joins TRBV5-1 to TRBJ2-3; D perhaps matches TRBD1 (5 bases). The CDR3 has 16 residues. CDR1 and CDR2 from the germline V gene are SGHRS and YFSETQ. Deletions cut 1 base from V and 0 bases from J, with 12 bases between. CDR3 residues: CASSLWAGLSTDTQYF. In DNA, the CDR3 is TGCGCCAGCAGCTTGTGGGCAGGGCTAAGCACAGATACGCAGTATTTT.